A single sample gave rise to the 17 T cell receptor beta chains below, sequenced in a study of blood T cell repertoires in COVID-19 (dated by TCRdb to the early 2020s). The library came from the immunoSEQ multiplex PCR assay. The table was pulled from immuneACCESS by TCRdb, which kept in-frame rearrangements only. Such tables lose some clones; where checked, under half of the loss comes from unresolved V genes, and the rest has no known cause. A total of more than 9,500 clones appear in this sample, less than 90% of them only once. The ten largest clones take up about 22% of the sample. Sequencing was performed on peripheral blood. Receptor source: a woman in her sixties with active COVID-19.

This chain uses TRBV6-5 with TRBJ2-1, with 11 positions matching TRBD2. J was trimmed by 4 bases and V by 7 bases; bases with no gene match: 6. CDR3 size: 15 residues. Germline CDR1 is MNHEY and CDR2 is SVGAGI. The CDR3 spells CASTETSGIYNEQFF. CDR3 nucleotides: TGTGCCAGCACCGAGACTAGCGGGATATACAATGAGCAGTTCTTC.

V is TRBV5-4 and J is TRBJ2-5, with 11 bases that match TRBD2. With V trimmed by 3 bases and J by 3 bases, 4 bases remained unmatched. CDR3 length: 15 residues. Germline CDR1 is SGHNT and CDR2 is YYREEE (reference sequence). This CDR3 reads CASSSSSGGKETQYF. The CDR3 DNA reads TGTGCCAGCAGCTCCTCTAGCGGGGGGAAAGAGACCCAGTACTTC.

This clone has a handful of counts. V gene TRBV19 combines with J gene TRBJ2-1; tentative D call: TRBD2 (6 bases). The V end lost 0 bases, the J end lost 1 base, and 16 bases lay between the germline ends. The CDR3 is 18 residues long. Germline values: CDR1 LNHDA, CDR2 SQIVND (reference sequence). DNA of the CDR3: TGTGCCAGTAGTATAGATCAGTGGAGGGGATCGTCCTACAATGAGCAGTTCTTC. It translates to CASSIDQWRGSSYNEQFF.

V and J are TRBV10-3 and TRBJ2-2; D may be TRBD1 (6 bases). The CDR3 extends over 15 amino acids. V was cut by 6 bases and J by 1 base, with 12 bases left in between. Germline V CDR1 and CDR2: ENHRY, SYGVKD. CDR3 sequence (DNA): TGTGCCATCAGGGCACCGGGACAGAACACCGGGGAGCTGTTTTTT. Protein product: CAIRAPGQNTGELFF.

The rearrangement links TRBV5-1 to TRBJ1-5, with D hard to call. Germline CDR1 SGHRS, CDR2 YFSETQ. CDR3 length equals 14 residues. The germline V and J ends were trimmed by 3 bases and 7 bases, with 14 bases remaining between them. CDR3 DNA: TGCGCCAGCAGCTCATCATCAGGTACCCAGCCCCAGCATTTT. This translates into CASSSSSGTQPQHF.

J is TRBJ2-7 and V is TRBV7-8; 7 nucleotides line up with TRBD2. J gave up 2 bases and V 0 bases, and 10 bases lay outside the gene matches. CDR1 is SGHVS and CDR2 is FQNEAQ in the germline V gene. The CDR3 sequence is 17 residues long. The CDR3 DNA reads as TGTGCCAGCAGCTTAGCGCTGGGGCTAGCGGAAGCCTACGAGCAGTACTTC. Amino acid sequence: CASSLALGLAEAYEQYF.

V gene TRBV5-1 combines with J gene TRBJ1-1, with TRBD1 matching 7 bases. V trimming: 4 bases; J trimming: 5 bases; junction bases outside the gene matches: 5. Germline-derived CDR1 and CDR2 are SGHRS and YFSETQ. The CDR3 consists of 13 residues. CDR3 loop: CASSRDSGTEAFF. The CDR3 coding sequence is TGCGCCAGCAGCAGGGACAGCGGAACTGAAGCTTTCTTT. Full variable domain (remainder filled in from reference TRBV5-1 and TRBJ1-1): KAGVTQTPRYLIKTRGQQVTLSCSPISGHRSVSWYQQTPGQGLQFLFEYFSETQRNKGNFPGRFSGRQFSNSRSEMNVSTLELGDSALYLCASSRDSGTEAFFGQGTRLTVV.

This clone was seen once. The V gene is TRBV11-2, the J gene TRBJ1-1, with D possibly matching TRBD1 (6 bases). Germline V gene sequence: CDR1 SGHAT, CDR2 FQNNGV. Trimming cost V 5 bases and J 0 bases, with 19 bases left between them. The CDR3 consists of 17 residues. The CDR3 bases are TGTGCCAGCAGCGCACCACCCGGACAGTTAATGAACACTGAAGCTTTCTTT. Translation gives CASSAPPGQLMNTEAFF.

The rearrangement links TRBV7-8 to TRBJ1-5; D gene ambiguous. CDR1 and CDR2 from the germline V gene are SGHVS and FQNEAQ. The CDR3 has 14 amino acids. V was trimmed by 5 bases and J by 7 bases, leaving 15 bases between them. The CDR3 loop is CASSPTPEHQPQHF. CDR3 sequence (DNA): TGTGCCAGCAGCCCGACCCCGGAGCACCAGCCCCAGCATTTT.

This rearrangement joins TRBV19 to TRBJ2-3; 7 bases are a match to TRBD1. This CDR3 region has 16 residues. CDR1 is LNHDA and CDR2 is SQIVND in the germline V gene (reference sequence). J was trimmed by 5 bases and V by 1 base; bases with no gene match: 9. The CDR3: CASSIGGGRGRDTQYF. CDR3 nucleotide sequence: TGTGCCAGTAGTATAGGAGGGGGCCGCGGTAGAGATACGCAGTATTTT.

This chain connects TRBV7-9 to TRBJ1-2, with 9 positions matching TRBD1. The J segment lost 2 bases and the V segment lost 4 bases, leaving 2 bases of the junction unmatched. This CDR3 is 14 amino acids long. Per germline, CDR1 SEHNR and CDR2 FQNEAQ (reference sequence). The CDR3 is CASSSGTGNYGYTF. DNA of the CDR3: TGTGCCAGCAGCTCCGGGACAGGGAACTATGGCTACACCTTC.

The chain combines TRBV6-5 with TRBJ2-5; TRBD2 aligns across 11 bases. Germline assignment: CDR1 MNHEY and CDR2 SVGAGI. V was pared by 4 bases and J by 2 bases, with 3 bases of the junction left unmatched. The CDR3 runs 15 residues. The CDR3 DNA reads TGTGCCAGCAGTTCTACTAGCGGGGGACAAGAGACCCAGTACTTC. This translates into CASSSTSGGQETQYF.

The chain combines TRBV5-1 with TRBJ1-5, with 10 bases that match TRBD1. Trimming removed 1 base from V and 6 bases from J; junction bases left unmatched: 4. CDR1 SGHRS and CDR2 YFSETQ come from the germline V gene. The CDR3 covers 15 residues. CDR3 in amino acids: CASSLSGQGVQPQHF. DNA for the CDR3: TGCGCCAGCAGCTTGTCCGGACAGGGGGTTCAGCCCCAGCATTTT.

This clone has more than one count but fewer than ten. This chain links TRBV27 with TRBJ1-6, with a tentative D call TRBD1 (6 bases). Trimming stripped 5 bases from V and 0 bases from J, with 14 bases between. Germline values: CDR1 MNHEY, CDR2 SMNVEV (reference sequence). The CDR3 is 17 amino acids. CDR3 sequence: CASSLRTASSYNSPLHF. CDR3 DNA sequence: TGTGCCAGCAGTCTCCGGACAGCCAGCTCCTATAATTCACCCCTCCACTTT.

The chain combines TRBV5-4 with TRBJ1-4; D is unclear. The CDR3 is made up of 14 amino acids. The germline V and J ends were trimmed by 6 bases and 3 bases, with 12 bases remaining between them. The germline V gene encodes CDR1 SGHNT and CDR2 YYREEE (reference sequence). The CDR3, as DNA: TGTGCCAGCACCGGAGAGGGAGCTAATGAAAAACTGTTTTTT. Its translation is CASTGEGANEKLFF.

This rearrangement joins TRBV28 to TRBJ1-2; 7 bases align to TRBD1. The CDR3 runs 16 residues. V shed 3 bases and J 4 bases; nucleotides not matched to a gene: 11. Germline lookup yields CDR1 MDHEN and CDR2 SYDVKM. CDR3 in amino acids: CASSFILTGMSYGYTF. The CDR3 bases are TGTGCCAGCAGTTTCATCCTGACAGGGATGAGCTATGGCTACACCTTC.

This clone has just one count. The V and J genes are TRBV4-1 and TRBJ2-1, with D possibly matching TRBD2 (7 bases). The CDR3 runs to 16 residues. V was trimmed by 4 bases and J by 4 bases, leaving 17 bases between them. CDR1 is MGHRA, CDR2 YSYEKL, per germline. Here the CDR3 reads CASSPDGGGRYNEQFF. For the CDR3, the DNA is TGCGCCAGCAGCCCGGATGGGGGGGGCCGGTACAATGAGCAGTTCTTC.